Listed here are 3 T cell receptor beta chains from one sample, sequenced in a study of cytomegalovirus exposure and HLA in healthy donors. Measured with immunoSEQ multiplex PCR; TCRdb has only the in-frame clones, and not every one. The sample has about 270,000 clones, roughly 85% seen once; the top ten hold around 1%. The sample comprised PBMCs. The receptor set was obtained from a woman between 18 and 30 years old in good health and CMV-seronegative.

This chain links TRBV4-2 with TRBJ2-1; perhaps TRBD2 as D (6 bases). This CDR3 spans 14 amino acids. The V gene's germline CDR1 is LGHNA and CDR2 YNFKEQ. Trimming pared 0 bases from V and 6 bases from J, leaving 9 bases between. In DNA, the CDR3 is TGTGCCAGCAGCCAAGATCAGACTAGCAATGAGCAGTTCTTC. Translating gives CASSQDQTSNEQFF.

The chain is built from TRBV2 and TRBJ2-1, with 7 bases fitting TRBD1. J gave up 9 bases and V 7 bases, and 15 bases lay outside the gene matches. The germline CDR1 and CDR2 sequences are SNHLY and FYNNEI. The length of the CDR3 is 15 residues. The CDR3 region is CASKGPTGLDGEQFF. The CDR3 DNA follows: TGTGCCAGCAAAGGGCCGACAGGGTTGGACGGTGAGCAGTTCTTC.

The chain has TRBV9 and TRBJ1-1; D may be TRBD1 (5 bases). Per the germline V gene, CDR1 is SGDLS and CDR2 is YYNGEE. This CDR3 comprises 15 residues. Trimming removed 0 bases at V and 4 bases at J, with 13 bases between. CDR3 coding DNA: TGTGCCAGCAGCGTAGTTCCCGGGGGTGGCACTGAAGCTTTCTTT. It yields the protein CASSVVPGGGTEAFF.